Shown below are 23 T cell receptor beta chains from a single sample sequenced in a study of T-cell reconstitution after alpha-beta-depleted transplantation in children. Unique molecular identifiers were used in preparing the TCRbeta library. A single record per CDR3 protein comes from TCRdb applying MiXCR to the PCR reads. The sample records around 800,000 distinct CDR3 sequences, 15% to 20% being singletons. The sample here was PBMCs, mostly from graft donor cells, taken 360 days after TCRalphabeta/CD19-depleted stem cell transplant. The receptors originated from a male patient between 5 and 17 years old who had a stem cell transplant for acute lymphoblastic leukemia, so the T cells may come from the graft donor.

This clonotype occurred a few times. As DNA, the CDR3 is TGTGCCAGCAGCCTTGGGGGGTACAACACCGGGGAGCTGTTTTTT. It codes for CASSLGGYNTGELFF. The V and J genes are TRBV12-3 or TRBV12-4 and TRBJ2-2; D perhaps matches TRBD2 (6 bases). This CDR3 comprises 15 residues. The ends were cut back, 6 bases at V and 2 bases at J, with 13 bases in the middle.

This clonotype was observed at least ten times. The chain combines TRBV7-6 with TRBJ2-7; D unclear. CDR1 is SGHVS and CDR2 is FNYEAQ in the germline V gene. CDR3 length equals 12 residues. Trimming stripped 2 bases from V and 9 bases from J, with 11 bases between. CDR3 sequence reads: CASSLPMGRQYF. CDR3 sequence (DNA): TGTGCCAGCAGCTTACCCATGGGAAGGCAGTACTTC.

CDR3 nucleotide sequence: TGTGCCAGCAGCTTAGAGCAACCAGATACGCAGTATTTT. Its translation is CASSLEQPDTQYF. The V and J genes are TRBV11-2 and TRBJ2-3; D ambiguous. Trimming took off 0 bases at V and 4 bases at J, with 5 bases between the two ends. Germline V CDR1 and CDR2: SGHAT, FQNNGV. The CDR3 runs to 13 residues.

The V gene is TRBV5-1, the J gene TRBJ1-5; 7 nucleotides agree with TRBD1. The trim removed 0 bases at V and 1 base at J, leaving 13 bases unmatched. This CDR3 region has 19 residues. Germline CDR1 is SGHRS and CDR2 is YFSETQ. The CDR3 loop is CASSLDRQGPTLSNQPQHF. Here the CDR3 DNA reads TGCGCCAGCAGCTTGGATAGACAGGGCCCTACCCTCAGCAATCAGCCCCAGCATTTT.

This clonotype occurred a few times. CDR3 protein: CASRPGLAGNEQYF. Here the CDR3 DNA reads TGTGCCAGCAGGCCGGGACTAGCGGGAAACGAGCAGTACTTC. The chain couples TRBV2 to TRBJ2-7; 13 bases line up with TRBD2. CDR1 and CDR2 from the germline V gene are SNHLY and FYNNEI. The CDR3 consists of 14 residues. J lost 5 bases, V lost 6 bases, and 4 bases had no gene match.

This clonotype was seen more than once but under ten times. The chain couples TRBV21-1 to TRBJ2-7; the D segment call TRBD2 is taken from the table without a DNA check. TRBV21-1 constitutes a pseudogene. This CDR3 has 14 amino acids. CDR3 sequence: CASSRGGSCVRQYF. The CDR3 coding sequence is TGTGCCAGCAGCAGGGGCGGGAGTTGCGTTCGTCAGTACTTC.

This clonotype was found a few times. This rearrangement joins TRBV5-1 to TRBJ2-7, with D perhaps TRBD2 (5 bases). With 1 base removed from V and 2 bases from J, the gap between germline ends came to 13 bases. The CDR3 totals 15 residues. CDR1 is SGHRS and CDR2 is YFSETQ in the germline V gene. CDR3 nucleotide sequence: TGCGCCAGCAGCTTGTACGCGGGTGCAACCTACGAGCAGTACTTC. As protein: CASSLYAGATYEQYF.

This clonotype has more than one count but fewer than ten. The chain carries TRBV29-1 and TRBJ2-7, with a possible D match to TRBD1 (7 bases). The germline CDR1 and CDR2 sequences are SQVTM and ANQGSEA. This CDR3 is built from 12 residues. V lost 7 bases and J 3 bases, leaving 13 bases between the germline ends. CDR3 DNA: TGCAGCGGGGGGGACAGAGACTACGAGCAGTACTTC. Translated: CSGGDRDYEQYF.

V gene TRBV4-2 combines with J gene TRBJ2-7; 8 bases are a match to TRBD2. The CDR3 has 14 amino acids. Germline V gene data show CDR1 as LGHNA and CDR2 as YNFKEQ. With 1 base clipped from V and 5 bases from J, the junction kept 4 bases outside the gene matches. The CDR3: CASSQVTLADEQYF. CDR3 in DNA: TGTGCCAGCAGCCAAGTAACACTAGCGGACGAGCAGTACTTC.

The chain carries TRBV2 and TRBJ2-7; D unresolved. Trimming cost V 9 bases and J 2 bases, with 17 bases left between them. CDR1 and CDR2 (germline): SNHLY, FYNNEI. This CDR3 is built from 14 residues. CDR3: CARSRPGPPYEQYF. CDR3 nucleotide sequence: TGTGCCAGGAGTCGCCCTGGCCCTCCCTACGAGCAGTACTTC.

The V and J genes are TRBV5-1 and TRBJ1-1; no clear D gene. V was cut by 2 bases and J by 1 base, with 12 bases left in between. The germline gives CDR1 SGHRS, CDR2 YFSETQ. This CDR3 has 15 amino acids. The CDR3 nucleotides read TGCGCCAGCAGCTTTGACACGGTGGGGAACACTGAAGCTTTCTTT. Translating gives CASSFDTVGNTEAFF.

The chain links TRBV30 to TRBJ2-7; TRBD1 aligns across 8 bases. The ends lost 5 bases at V and 3 bases at J; junction bases unmatched: 3. This CDR3 has 12 residues. CDR1 and CDR2 from the germline V gene are GTSNPN and SVGIG (reference sequence). The CDR3 sequence: CAWGGQGYEQYF. CDR3 coding DNA: TGTGCCTGGGGCGGACAGGGCTACGAGCAGTACTTC.

The V call is TRBV6-5, the J call TRBJ2-5, with D perhaps TRBD2 (6 bases). V was trimmed by 2 bases and J by 2 bases, leaving 21 bases between them. The germline gives CDR1 MNHEY, CDR2 SVGAGI. The CDR3 contains 18 residues. CDR3 protein: CASSYSPIRRELQETQYF. The DNA of the CDR3 is TGTGCCAGCAGTTACAGTCCCATTAGGAGGGAACTTCAAGAGACCCAGTACTTC.

This clonotype has a handful of counts. The chain joins TRBV27 to TRBJ2-7; D tentatively reads TRBD1 or TRBD2 (5 bases each). This CDR3 comprises 15 residues. From germline, CDR1 is MNHEY and CDR2 SMNVEV (reference sequence). Trimming took off 5 bases at V and 6 bases at J, with 20 bases between the two ends. Here the CDR3 DNA reads TGTGCCAGCAGTCCCCCCGCGGTAGAGGGGAGCGAGCAGTACTTC. Translated, it gives CASSPPAVEGSEQYF.

The rearrangement uses TRBV11-2 and TRBJ2-2; the D is unclear. CDR1 is SGHAT and CDR2 is FQNNGV in the germline V gene. V lost 2 bases and J 5 bases, leaving 15 bases between the germline ends. CDR3 size: 16 residues. CDR3 sequence (DNA): TGTGCCAGCAGCTTATCCTTCCATTTAATAACCGGGGAGCTGTTTTTT. It yields the protein CASSLSFHLITGELFF.

This clonotype was detected many times. This chain's CDR3 is CASSLFRDSNTGELFF. CDR3 bases: TGCGCCAGCAGCTTGTTTAGGGACAGTAACACCGGGGAGCTGTTTTTT. V usage is TRBV5-1 and J usage is TRBJ2-2, with 7 bases aligning to TRBD1. The CDR3 extends over 16 amino acids. After removal of 1 base from V and 2 bases from J, the junction contained 5 bases not matched to a gene. Germline V gene data show CDR1 as SGHRS and CDR2 as YFSETQ.

The chain carries TRBV28 and TRBJ2-7; 9 nucleotides match TRBD1. Germline CDR1 is MDHEN and CDR2 is SYDVKM. The CDR3 consists of 17 residues. J was trimmed by 0 bases and V by 8 bases; bases with no gene match: 14. The CDR3 DNA reads as TGTGCCAGCTCGAACAGGGGGCTCTCAATAAGCTCCTACGAGCAGTACTTC. This translates into CASSNRGLSISSYEQYF. The full variable domain, rest sourced from reference TRBV28 and TRBJ2-7, is DVKVTQSSRYLVKRTGEKVFLECVQDMDHENMFWYRQDPGLGLRLIYFSYDVKMKEKGDIPEGYSVSREKKERFSLILESASTNQTSMYLCASSNRGLSISSYEQYFGPGTRLTVT.

In its sample, this clonotype was seen a few times. The rearrangement links TRBV18 to TRBJ2-3; the match to TRBD2 covers 10 bases. CDR3 length: 17 amino acids. Germline V lookup: CDR1 KGHSH, CDR2 LQKENI. With V trimmed by 5 bases and J by 0 bases, 8 bases remained unmatched. The CDR3 sequence is CASSSLAGPSSTDTQYF. The CDR3 DNA sequence: TGTGCCAGCTCATCACTAGCGGGGCCTTCTAGCACAGATACGCAGTATTTT.

In its sample, this clonotype was seen a few times. V gene TRBV14 combines with J gene TRBJ2-1; D call uncertain. Germline V gives CDR1 SGHDN, CDR2 FVKESK. This CDR3 has 14 amino acids. Deletions cut 0 bases from V and 10 bases from J, with 13 bases between. The CDR3 sequence is CASSQEAPIREQFF. The CDR3 DNA reads as TGTGCCAGCAGCCAAGAGGCCCCGATCCGAGAGCAGTTCTTC.

This clonotype was observed a few times. This chain joins TRBV29-1 and TRBJ1-1; the D is unclear. This CDR3 contains 15 residues. Germline-derived CDR1 and CDR2 are SQVTM and ANQGSEA. Trimming took off 4 bases at V and 8 bases at J, with 23 bases between the two ends. The CDR3 is CSVGGGTSAPGEAFF. DNA for the CDR3: TGCAGCGTTGGGGGAGGCACCTCGGCCCCGGGAGAAGCTTTCTTT.

The genes are TRBV7-9 and TRBJ2-5, with D tentatively TRBD2 (6 bases). The CDR3 has 13 amino acids. The germline V and J ends were trimmed by 3 bases and 7 bases, with 12 bases remaining between them. The germline V gene encodes CDR1 SEHNR and CDR2 FQNEAQ (reference sequence). CDR3 DNA sequence: TGTGCCAGCAGCTTCTTCAGGGAGGCGACCCAGTACTTC. This sequence encodes CASSFFREATQYF.

This clonotype has only a few counts. This sequence joins TRBV4-1 and TRBJ2-7; 9 positions match TRBD2. Per germline, CDR1 MGHRA and CDR2 YSYEKL. The junction had 5 bases not matched to a gene; V was cut back by 6 bases and J by 2 bases. The CDR3 loop spans 14 amino acids. The CDR3: CASSWTSDTYEQYF. DNA for the CDR3: TGCGCCAGCAGTTGGACTAGCGATACCTACGAGCAGTACTTC.

The chain joins TRBV12-3 or TRBV12-4 to TRBJ1-1, with 7 positions matching TRBD1. Trimming removed 7 bases from V and 8 bases from J; junction bases left unmatched: 22. This CDR3 comprises 17 residues. The CDR3 DNA is TGTGCCAGCACCGAAAACAGGGGCGCAGGTTTTGGACCCGAAGCTTTCTTT. Encoded protein: CASTENRGAGFGPEAFF.